This entry lists 8 T cell receptor beta chains sequenced from one sample in a study of a mutant IDH1 vaccine in newly diagnosed glioma. Time point defined: week 23, last vaccination. Vaccinated patients received 300 ug of mutant IDH1 20-mer peptide per dose, with topical imiquimod. Their antigens remain unidentified. Only in-frame clones appear in the TCRdb table, and some are missing; sequencing was by immunoSEQ multiplex PCR. The repertoire holds just over 65,000 clones, with approximately 84% as singletons. The material was PBMCs, obtained from a glioma patient whose treatment included an IDH1 peptide vaccine. These receptors originate from a man aged 18 to 29 with glioma.

The CDR3 spells CASMGFKFTGELFF. For the CDR3, the DNA is TGTGCCAGTATGGGCTTTAAATTCACCGGGGAGCTGTTTTTT. The V and J genes are TRBV19 and TRBJ2-2, with no clear D. The CDR3 sequence is 14 residues long. V was cut by 7 bases and J by 4 bases, with 13 bases left in between. Germline V gene data show CDR1 as LNHDA and CDR2 as SQIVND (reference sequence).

The rearrangement links TRBV6-1 to TRBJ2-7; 10 nucleotides match TRBD1. Germline CDR1 and CDR2: MNHNS and SASEGT. The V gene end was trimmed by 1 base and the J gene end by 12 bases; junction bases not matched to a gene: 18. The length of the CDR3 is 17 residues. The CDR3 reads CASSEVGGQGVTRPGYF. The DNA of the CDR3 is TGTGCCAGCAGTGAAGTAGGTGGACAGGGGGTGACTAGGCCGGGGTACTTC.

CDR3 region: CASTHPGGASSEAFF. CDR3 sequence (DNA): TGTGCCAGTACCCATCCAGGAGGCGCCTCCTCTGAAGCTTTCTTT. This chain connects TRBV19 to TRBJ1-1; D gene uncertain. The CDR3 is 15 amino acids. CDR1 LNHDA and CDR2 SQIVND come from the germline V gene (reference sequence). Deletions cut 7 bases from V and 6 bases from J, with 21 bases between.

This clone was recorded only once. This sequence joins TRBV14 and TRBJ1-2; no clear D gene. This CDR3 spans 13 amino acids. Trimming pared 5 bases from V and 8 bases from J, leaving 15 bases between. In germline, CDR1 is SGHDN, CDR2 FVKESK. This CDR3 reads CASSLTPTQGYTF. DNA for the CDR3: TGTGCCAGCAGCTTGACCCCTACTCAGGGCTACACCTTC. Supplemented by reference TRBV14 and TRBJ1-2, the full variable domain reads EAGVTQFPSHSVIEKGQTVTLRCDPISGHDNLYWYRRVMGKEIKFLLHFVKESKQDESGMPNNRFLAERTGGTYSTLKVQPAELEDSGVYFCASSLTPTQGYTFGSGTRLTVV.

The chain joins TRBV7-3 to TRBJ1-2; D gene uncertain. CDR1 and CDR2 from the germline V gene are SGHTA and FQGTGA. The CDR3 is 17 amino acids. Trimming shortened V by 0 bases and J by 4 bases, and 18 bases separated the two germline ends. The CDR3 DNA reads as TGTGCCAGCAGCTTAACGTATCCGGCGAGGTTGGTCTATGGCTACACCTTC. This gives the protein CASSLTYPARLVYGYTF.

V gene TRBV7-3 combines with J gene TRBJ1-1, with D tentatively TRBD1 (5 bases). The CDR3 extends over 13 amino acids. Germline lookup yields CDR1 SGHTA and CDR2 FQGTGA. Trimming shortened V by 0 bases and J by 7 bases, and 9 bases separated the two germline ends. The CDR3 coding sequence is TGTGCCAGCAGCTTAACAAGACAGAATGAAGCTTTCTTT. Translation gives CASSLTRQNEAFF.

The V call is TRBV7-2, the J call TRBJ1-5; a possible D gene is TRBD1 (6 bases). The CDR3 loop spans 17 amino acids. Germline lookup yields CDR1 SGHTA and CDR2 FQGNSA. V was pared by 3 bases and J by 3 bases, with 18 bases between. CDR3 sequence (DNA): TGTGCCAGCAGCTTTGGGCGGGCCGGGACAACCAATCAGCCCCAGCATTTT. Protein: CASSFGRAGTTNQPQHF. The full variable domain, its missing parts supplied by reference TRBV7-2 and TRBJ1-5, is GAGVSQSPSNKVTEKGKDVELRCDPISGHTALYWYRQSLGQGLEFLIYFQGNSAPDKSGLPSDRFSAERTGGSVSTLTIQRTQQEDSAVYLCASSFGRAGTTNQPQHFGDGTRLSIL.

J is TRBJ2-7 and V is TRBV5-5; D not resolved. Germline V lookup: CDR1 SGHKS, CDR2 YYEKEE (reference sequence). The ends were cut back, 4 bases at V and 2 bases at J, with 7 bases in the middle. The CDR3 sequence is 12 residues long. The DNA of the CDR3 is TGTGCCAGCAGCCCCCGGGCCTACGAGCAGTACTTC. Amino acid sequence: CASSPRAYEQYF.